The rows below give T cell receptor beta chains drawn from one sample of a study of CD4 T cells in relation to SARS-CoV-2 and coronaviruses. Libraries were prepared by immunoSEQ multiplex PCR; TCRdb keeps only in-frame clonotypes and omits some of them. The repertoire has about 36,000 clones, more than 65% of them found once; the top ten carry roughly 20%. Their cognate antigens are unknown. Material: memory CD4+ T cells from PBMCs, cultured in vitro. Every receptor here comes from an adult with COVID-19. Both conserved end residues are part of each CDR3. The D gene is left open where the match is weak. Clone size appears in some rows only: once, few, many, or a class for an expanded clone.

16,TRBV11-1,few,TRBJ2-1,-,TGTGCCAGCAGCTTAAGGTTCGGCGGAACCTACAATGAGCAGTTCTTC,CASSLRFGGTYNEQFF
19,TRBV4-1,-,TRBJ2-2,TRBD2,TGCGCCAGCAGCCGGGGCCAGGGGGGACTAGCGGGAGTAGCCGGGGAGCTGTTTTTT,CASSRGQGGLAGVAGELFF
17,TRBV7-9,few,TRBJ2-2,TRBD1,TGTGCCAGCAGCTTAGATCAGGGGGCTTTTGGTACCGGGGAGCTGTTTTTT,CASSLDQGAFGTGELFF
16,TRBV11-3,-,TRBJ2-1,-,TGTGCCAGCAGCTTACGGGGACAGGCGGCGGGGGGTGAGCAGTTCTTC,CASSLRGQAAGGEQFF
14,TRBV28,-,TRBJ1-4,-,TGTGCCAGCAGCCCTGGGACTTTTAATGAAAAACTGTTTTTT,CASSPGTFNEKLFF
16,TRBV28,-,TRBJ1-5,TRBD1,TGTGCCAGCAGTTTCGAAGGGACAGCCTCCCCGGATACCCATTATTTT,CASSFEGTASPDTHYF
14,TRBV28,-,TRBJ1-1,TRBD1,TGTGCCAGCAGTTCGGGACAGGGGAACACTGAAGCTTTCTTT,CASSSGQGNTEAFF
14,TRBV5-5,-,TRBJ2-3,-,TGTGCCAGCAGCTTAGATATTGGCGCAGATACGCAGTATTTT,CASSLDIGADTQYF
18,TRBV11-2,-,TRBJ2-7,TRBD2,TGTGCCAGCAGCTTAGTCCCTAGCGGGCTCCCAGGAAGAGGCGAGCAGTACTTC,CASSLVPSGLPGRGEQYF
15,TRBV4-2,-,TRBJ2-7,-,TGTGCCAGCAGCCAAGGGGACATCGGCCGCTACGAGCAGTACTTC,CASSQGDIGRYEQYF
15,TRBV3-1/TRBV3-2,-,TRBJ2-5,-,TGTGCCAGCAGCCAAGGGTTTAAGGGGCGAGAGACCCAGTACTTC,CASSQGFKGRETQYF
18,TRBV24-1,-,TRBJ2-2,TRBD2,TGTGCCACCAGTGATTCCGGGGTACTAGCGGGAGTTGGCGGGGAGCTGTTTTTT,CATSDSGVLAGVGGELFF
19,TRBV7-2,-,TRBJ2-3,TRBD2,TGTGCCAGCAGCTTACCACTCTCCGCGGGAGTATGGAGCACAGATACGCAGTATTTT,CASSLPLSAGVWSTDTQYF
13,TRBV28,-,TRBJ1-2,-,TGTGCCAGCATATCGACGGGAAGCTATGGCTACACCTTC,CASISTGSYGYTF
16,TRBV19,once,TRBJ2-5,-,TGTGCCAGTAGTATTATTAGCGGAGCGTACCAAGAGACCCAGTACTTC,CASSIISGAYQETQYF
15,TRBV7-6,-,TRBJ2-2,-,TGTGCCAGCAGCCTCAGACAGACGAACACCGGGGAGCTGTTTTTT,CASSLRQTNTGELFF
15,TRBV2,-,TRBJ1-4,-,TGTGCCAGCAGAGAGTCTACCTCAACTAATGAAAAACTGTTTTTT,CASRESTSTNEKLFF
17,TRBV3-1/TRBV3-2,-,TRBJ2-1,-,TGTGCCAGCAGCCTCGGTGGTGGAGGGGACTCCTACAATGAGCAGTTCTTC,CASSLGGGGDSYNEQFF
15,TRBV28,-,TRBJ2-1,-,TGTGCCAGCAGCCGGCTGGGACTCGACTACAATGAGCAGTTCTTC,CASSRLGLDYNEQFF
15,TRBV7-2,few,TRBJ2-3,TRBD2,TGTGCCAGCAGCTTCGGCGGGAGTGGGGCAGATACGCAGTATTTT,CASSFGGSGADTQYF
17,TRBV28,once,TRBJ2-2,TRBD1,TGTGCCAGCAGTCCCAGCTCGGGACAGGGGTACACCGGGGAGCTGTTTTTT,CASSPSSGQGYTGELFF
13,TRBV5-1,-,TRBJ2-1,-,TGCGCCAGCAGCTTAGACAGAACTAATGAGCAGTTCTTC,CASSLDRTNEQFF
13,TRBV3-1/TRBV3-2,-,TRBJ2-5,-,TGTGCCAGCAGTACCTGGGGGGAGGAGACCCAGTACTTC,CASSTWGEETQYF
14,TRBV2,-,TRBJ2-7,TRBD2,TGTGCCAGCAGGGGGACTAGCGGGAATTACGAGCAGTACTTC,CASRGTSGNYEQYF
15,TRBV19,-,TRBJ2-3,-,TGTGCCAGTAGACACCGCGCCGCCCGTGATGATACGCAGTATTTT,CASRHRAARDDTQYF
16,TRBV18,-,TRBJ1-1,TRBD1,TGTGCCAGCTCACCACAGGCAGGGGGCGCTCCTAGTGAAGCTTTCTTT,CASSPQAGGAPSEAFF
15,TRBV27,few,TRBJ1-1,-,TGTGCCAGCAGCCTCTCCAATGGGGGGGCAACTGAAGCTTTCTTT,CASSLSNGGATEAFF
17,TRBV24-1,-,TRBJ2-5,TRBD2,TGTGCCACCAGTGATTTGCGGGGCGGGAGGGCCCGGGAGACCCAGTACTTC,CATSDLRGGRARETQYF
15,TRBV19,-,TRBJ2-3,TRBD2,TGTGCCAGTAGTATGACTAGCGGGACCACAGATACGCAGTATTTT,CASSMTSGTTDTQYF
10,TRBV19,few,TRBJ1-1,TRBD1,TGTGCCTCAAAGGAGGGGGCAGCTTTCTTT,CASKEGAAFF
15,TRBV6-4,-,TRBJ2-7,-,TGTGCCAGCAGCGTCGGGCCCAAGGGTACCTACGAGCAGTACTTC,CASSVGPKGTYEQYF
14,TRBV7-9,few,TRBJ2-1,-,TGTGCCAGCAGCCCAATAACCCTTTACAATGAGCAGTTCTTC,CASSPITLYNEQFF
13,TRBV10-3,few,TRBJ2-5,-,TGTGCCATCAGTGGGCACGGCCAAGAGACCCAGTACTTC,CAISGHGQETQYF
16,TRBV30,-,TRBJ2-5,TRBD2,TGTGCCTGGAGTGTACACGAGAGCGGGAGAAAAGAGACCCAGTACTTC,CAWSVHESGRKETQYF
14,TRBV27,-,TRBJ2-3,TRBD2,TGTGCCAGCAGTATCAGCGGGGGGCGAGATACGCAGTATTTT,CASSISGGRDTQYF
14,TRBV7-9,-,TRBJ1-2,-,TGTGCCAGCAGCTTAGGGCAGGCCCTGAGGGGCTACACCTTC,CASSLGQALRGYTF
16,TRBV5-5,once,TRBJ2-7,TRBD2,TGTGCCAGCAGCTTCATCCTAGCGGGAGAGAGGTACGAGCAGTACTTC,CASSFILAGERYEQYF
19,TRBV5-3,once,TRBJ2-1,-,TGTGCCAGAAGCTCCAGAAACTCGCGGATAGCTCTACCCTACAATGAGCAGTTCTTC,CARSSRNSRIALPYNEQFF
16,TRBV7-2,few,TRBJ2-2,-,-,CASSLGVNFGAGELFF
15,TRBV5-4,-,TRBJ2-7,TRBD1,TGTGCCAGCAGCAAAAAGACAGGGGAACTCCACGAGCAGTACTTC,CASSKKTGELHEQYF
12,TRBV25-1,-,TRBJ2-1,-,TGTGCCAGCAGTGACTCGGGGCAGAGGGAGTTCTTC,CASSDSGQREFF
13,TRBV7-9,few,TRBJ2-3,-,TGTGCCAGCAAGTTCGCAGGGATAGATACGCAGTATTTT,CASKFAGIDTQYF
14,TRBV7-2,-,TRBJ2-3,TRBD2,TGTGCCAGCAGCTTCGTTGCTAGCGGAGATACGCAGTATTTT,CASSFVASGDTQYF
13,TRBV4-1,-,TRBJ2-1,-,TGCGCCAGCAGCCAAAGTAGGAACAGGGAGCAGTTCTTC,CASSQSRNREQFF
15,TRBV28,-,TRBJ1-4,-,TGTGCCAGCAGTTTGCCCATAGGGGCTAATGAAAAACTGTTTTTT,CASSLPIGANEKLFF
13,TRBV6-2/TRBV6-3,once,TRBJ2-7,-,TGTGCCAGCAGTTATACGGCTTTCTACGAGCAGTACTTC,CASSYTAFYEQYF
17,TRBV4-2,-,TRBJ2-3,TRBD2,TGTGCCAGCAGCCAAGTTGTTAGCGGGGGAAGCACAGATACGCAGTATTTT,CASSQVVSGGSTDTQYF
13,TRBV19,-,TRBJ2-7,-,TGTGCCAGTAGTATCTTTGACGGCCACGAGCAGTACTTC,CASSIFDGHEQYF
11,TRBV24-1,-,TRBJ2-1,-,TGTGCCACCAGTGAGTTTAATGAGCAGTTCTTC,CATSEFNEQFF